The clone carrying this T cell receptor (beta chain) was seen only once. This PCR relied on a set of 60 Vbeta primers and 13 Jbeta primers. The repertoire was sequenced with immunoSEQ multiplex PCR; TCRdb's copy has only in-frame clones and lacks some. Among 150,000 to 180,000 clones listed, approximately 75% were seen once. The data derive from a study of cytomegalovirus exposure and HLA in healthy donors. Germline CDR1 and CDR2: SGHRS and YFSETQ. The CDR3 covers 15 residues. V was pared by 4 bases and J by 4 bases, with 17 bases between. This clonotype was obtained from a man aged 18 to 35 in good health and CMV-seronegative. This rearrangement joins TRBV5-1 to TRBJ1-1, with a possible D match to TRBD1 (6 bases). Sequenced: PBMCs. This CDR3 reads CASSRDGQRFTEAFF. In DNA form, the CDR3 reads TGCGCCAGCAGCCGCGACGGACAGCGTTTCACTGAAGCTTTCTTT. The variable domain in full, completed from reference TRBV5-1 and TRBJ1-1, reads KAGVTQTPRYLIKTRGQQVTLSCSPISGHRSVSWYQQTPGQGLQFLFEYFSETQRNKGNFPGRFSGRQFSNSRSEMNVSTLELGDSALYLCASSRDGQRFTEAFFGQGTRLTVV.